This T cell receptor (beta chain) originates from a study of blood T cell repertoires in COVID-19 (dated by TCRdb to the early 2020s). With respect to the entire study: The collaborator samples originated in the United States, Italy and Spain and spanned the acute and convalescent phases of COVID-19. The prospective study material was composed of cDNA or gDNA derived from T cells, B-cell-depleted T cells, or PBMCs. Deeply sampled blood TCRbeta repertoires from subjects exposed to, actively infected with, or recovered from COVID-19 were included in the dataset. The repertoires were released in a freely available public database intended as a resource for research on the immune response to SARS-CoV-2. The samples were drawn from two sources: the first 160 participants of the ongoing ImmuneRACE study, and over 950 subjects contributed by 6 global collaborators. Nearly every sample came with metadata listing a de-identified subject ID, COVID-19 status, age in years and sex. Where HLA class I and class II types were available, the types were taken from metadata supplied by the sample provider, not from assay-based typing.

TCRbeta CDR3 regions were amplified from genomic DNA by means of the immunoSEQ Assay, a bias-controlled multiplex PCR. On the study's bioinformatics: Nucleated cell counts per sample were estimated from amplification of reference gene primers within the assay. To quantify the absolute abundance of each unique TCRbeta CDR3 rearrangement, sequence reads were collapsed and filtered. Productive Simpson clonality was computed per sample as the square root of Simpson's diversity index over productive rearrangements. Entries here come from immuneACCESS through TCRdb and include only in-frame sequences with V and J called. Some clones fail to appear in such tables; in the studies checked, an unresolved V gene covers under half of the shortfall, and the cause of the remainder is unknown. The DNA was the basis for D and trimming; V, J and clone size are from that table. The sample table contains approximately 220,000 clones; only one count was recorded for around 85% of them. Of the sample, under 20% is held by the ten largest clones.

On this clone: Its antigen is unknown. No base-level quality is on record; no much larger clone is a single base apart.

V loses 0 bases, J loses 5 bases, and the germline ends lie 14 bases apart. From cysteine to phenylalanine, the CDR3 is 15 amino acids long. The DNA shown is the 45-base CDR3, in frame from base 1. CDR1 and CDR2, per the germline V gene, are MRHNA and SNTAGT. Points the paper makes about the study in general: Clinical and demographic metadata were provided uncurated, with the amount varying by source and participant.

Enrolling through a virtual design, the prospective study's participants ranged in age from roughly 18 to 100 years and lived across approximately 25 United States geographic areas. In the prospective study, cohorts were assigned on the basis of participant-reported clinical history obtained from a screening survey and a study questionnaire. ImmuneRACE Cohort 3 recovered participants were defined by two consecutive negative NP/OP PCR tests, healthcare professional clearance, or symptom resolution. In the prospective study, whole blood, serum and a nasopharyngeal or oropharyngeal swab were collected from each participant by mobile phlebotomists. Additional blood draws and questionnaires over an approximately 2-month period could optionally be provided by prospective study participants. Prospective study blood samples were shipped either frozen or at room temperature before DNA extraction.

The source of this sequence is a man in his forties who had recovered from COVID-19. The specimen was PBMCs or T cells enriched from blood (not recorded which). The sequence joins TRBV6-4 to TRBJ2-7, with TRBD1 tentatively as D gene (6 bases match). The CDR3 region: CASSDSPQGGHEQYF. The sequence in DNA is TGTGCCAGCAGTGACTCTCCACAGGGTGGCCACGAGCAGTACTTC.